A selection of T cell receptor beta chains follows, all from one sample in a study of T cells expressing NK-cell markers. TCRdb reworked the 5' RACE reads into one entry per CDR3 protein, no DNA. This sample's clone table lists 200,000 to 300,000 distinct CDR3 sequences. Specimen: blood T cells: a sorted CD56 or NKG2C T cell subset, CD4+ or CD8+ T cells, or bulk PBMC T cells (not recorded which). The receptor source for this set is a man aged 18 to 29 in good health. CDR3s include the opening cysteine and the closing phenylalanine or tryptophan.

v_call,j_call,cdr3_aa
TRBV5-1,TRBJ2-7,CASARDQRAYEQYF
TRBV20-1,TRBJ1-1,CSATQGMAEAFF
TRBV5-1,TRBJ2-7,CASSPGGTTSYEQYF
TRBV5-1,TRBJ2-5,CASSSGTSDRETQYF
TRBV29-1,TRBJ2-3,CSVVGTGPDTQYF
TRBV28,TRBJ2-5,CASSIPSGSLLETQYF
TRBV20-1,TRBJ2-3,CSAELSRGSALYTDTQYF
TRBV20-1,TRBJ2-6,CSARAGVLSGANVLTF
TRBV23-1,TRBJ2-5,CASSQRTSGDYQETQYF
TRBV6-2/TRBV6-3,TRBJ2-5,CASSGQGETQYF
TRBV29-1,TRBJ2-7,CSAGQGVVYEQYF
TRBV11-2,TRBJ2-1,CASLAAGGQFF
TRBV12-3/TRBV12-4,TRBJ2-1,CASSFGQANEQFF
TRBV10-3,TRBJ1-2,CAISVYKEINYGYTF
TRBV15,TRBJ2-1,CATSIGRDRGANEQFF
TRBV20-1,TRBJ2-5,CSASPLSTGLTETQYF
TRBV14,TRBJ2-1,CASSHWGLAGPSYNEQFF
TRBV6-5,TRBJ2-5,CASSYERGARWETQYF
TRBV3-1,TRBJ2-3,CASSQVFRGTDTQYF
TRBV5-1,TRBJ2-3,CASSLSSSASTDTQYF
TRBV11-2,TRBJ2-3,CASGRFADTQYF
TRBV5-1,TRBJ1-5,CASSPSDRGQPQHF
TRBV6-1,TRBJ1-2,CASKALGVSGYTF
TRBV4-3,TRBJ2-7,CASSQDWAAGVRYF
TRBV20-1,TRBJ2-5,CSAWTGSGQETQYF
TRBV12-3/TRBV12-4,TRBJ1-2,CASSPTTGSGYTF
TRBV6-1,TRBJ1-5,CASGQSNQPQHF
TRBV12-3/TRBV12-4,TRBJ2-1,CASSLGAGGRTYNEQFF
TRBV20-1,TRBJ2-2,CSAPDRERELFF
TRBV6-2/TRBV6-3,TRBJ2-1,CASSYDGGAGVPYNEQFF
TRBV18,TRBJ1-1,CASSLGKGLDTEAFF
TRBV28,TRBJ1-3,CASSKSGTRSSGNTIYF
TRBV23-1,TRBJ2-7,CASTPDSSSYEQYF
TRBV7-9,TRBJ1-1,CASSRLNTEAFF
TRBV27,TRBJ2-7,CASSARLAGSTYEQYF
TRBV24-1,TRBJ2-2,CATSRSGELFF
TRBV24-1,TRBJ1-5,CATQAVSDDQPQHF
TRBV4-1,TRBJ2-6,CASSRSASGANVLTF
TRBV6-6,TRBJ2-3,CASMQTATAQYF
TRBV20-1,TRBJ2-7,CSARDRQYEQYF
TRBV6-1,TRBJ1-3,CASRLTPTLGNTIYF
TRBV28,TRBJ2-1,CASSLPRLEGQFF
TRBV5-1,TRBJ1-2,CASTPDGTDLYGYTF
TRBV20-1,TRBJ2-4,CSARDVKGAVNIQYF
TRBV19,TRBJ1-1,CASSRIQNTEAFF
TRBV7-9,TRBJ2-5,CASSNQEAQYF
TRBV5-1,TRBJ2-2,CASSLEGGELFF
TRBV11-2,TRBJ2-5,CASSSGVAETQYF
TRBV20-1,TRBJ1-5,CSAPRGADQPQHF
TRBV7-6,TRBJ2-3,CASSRQRVGDTQYF
TRBV3-1,TRBJ2-3,CASSQVGRSPAGGERTDTQYF
TRBV20-1,TRBJ2-1,CSASPGGTYEQFF
TRBV29-1,TRBJ1-4,CSAYTGVGGEKLFF
TRBV5-1,TRBJ2-5,CASSLAGGVQETQYF